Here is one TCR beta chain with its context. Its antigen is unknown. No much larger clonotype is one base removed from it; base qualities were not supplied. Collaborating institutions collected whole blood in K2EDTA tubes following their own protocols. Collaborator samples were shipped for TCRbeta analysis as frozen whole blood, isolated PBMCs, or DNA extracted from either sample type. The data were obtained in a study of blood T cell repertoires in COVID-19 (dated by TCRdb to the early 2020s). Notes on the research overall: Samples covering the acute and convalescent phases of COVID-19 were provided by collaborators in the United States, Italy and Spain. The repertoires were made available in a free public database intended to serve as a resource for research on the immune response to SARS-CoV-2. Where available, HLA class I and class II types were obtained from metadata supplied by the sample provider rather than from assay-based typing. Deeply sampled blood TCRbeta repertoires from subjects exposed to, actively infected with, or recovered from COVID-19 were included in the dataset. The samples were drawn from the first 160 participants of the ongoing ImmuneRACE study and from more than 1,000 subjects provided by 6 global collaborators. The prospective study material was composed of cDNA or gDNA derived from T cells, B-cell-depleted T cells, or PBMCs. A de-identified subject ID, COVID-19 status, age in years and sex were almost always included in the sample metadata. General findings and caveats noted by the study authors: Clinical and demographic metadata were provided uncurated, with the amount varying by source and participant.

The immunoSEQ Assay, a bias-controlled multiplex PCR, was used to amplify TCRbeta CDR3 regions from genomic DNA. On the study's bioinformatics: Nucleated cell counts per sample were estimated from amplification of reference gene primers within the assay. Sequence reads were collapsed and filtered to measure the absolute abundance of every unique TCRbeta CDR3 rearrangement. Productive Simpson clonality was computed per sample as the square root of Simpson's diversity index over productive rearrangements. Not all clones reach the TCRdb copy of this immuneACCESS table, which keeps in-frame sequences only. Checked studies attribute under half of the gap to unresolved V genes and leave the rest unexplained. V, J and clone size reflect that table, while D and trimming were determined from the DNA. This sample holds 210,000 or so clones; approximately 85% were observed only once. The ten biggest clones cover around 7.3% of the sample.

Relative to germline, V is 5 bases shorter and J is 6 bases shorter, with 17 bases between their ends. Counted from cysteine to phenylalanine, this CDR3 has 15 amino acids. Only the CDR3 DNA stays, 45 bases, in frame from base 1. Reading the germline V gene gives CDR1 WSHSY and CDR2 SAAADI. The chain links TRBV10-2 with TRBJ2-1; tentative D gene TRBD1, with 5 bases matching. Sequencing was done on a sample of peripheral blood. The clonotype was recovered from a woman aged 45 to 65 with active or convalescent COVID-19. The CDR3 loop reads CASSLGQGRRNEQFF. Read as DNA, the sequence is TGCGCCAGCAGTTTAGGGCAGGGAAGACGCAATGAGCAGTTCTTC.